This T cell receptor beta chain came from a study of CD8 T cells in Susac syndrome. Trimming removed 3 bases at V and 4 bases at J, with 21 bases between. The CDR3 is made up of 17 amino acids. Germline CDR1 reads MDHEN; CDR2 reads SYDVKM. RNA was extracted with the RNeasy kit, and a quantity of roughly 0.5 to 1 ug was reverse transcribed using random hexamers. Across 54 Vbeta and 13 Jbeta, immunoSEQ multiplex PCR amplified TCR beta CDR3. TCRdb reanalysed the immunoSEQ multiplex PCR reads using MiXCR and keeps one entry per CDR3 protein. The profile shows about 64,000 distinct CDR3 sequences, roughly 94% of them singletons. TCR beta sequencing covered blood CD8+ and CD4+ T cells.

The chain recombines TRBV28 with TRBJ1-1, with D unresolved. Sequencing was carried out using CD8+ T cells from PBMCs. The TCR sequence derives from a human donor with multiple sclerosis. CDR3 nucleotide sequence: TGTGCCAGCAGTTTCCCGGCCTCCGCGACCTCGGCCACTGAAGCTTTCTTT. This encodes CASSFPASATSATEAFF.